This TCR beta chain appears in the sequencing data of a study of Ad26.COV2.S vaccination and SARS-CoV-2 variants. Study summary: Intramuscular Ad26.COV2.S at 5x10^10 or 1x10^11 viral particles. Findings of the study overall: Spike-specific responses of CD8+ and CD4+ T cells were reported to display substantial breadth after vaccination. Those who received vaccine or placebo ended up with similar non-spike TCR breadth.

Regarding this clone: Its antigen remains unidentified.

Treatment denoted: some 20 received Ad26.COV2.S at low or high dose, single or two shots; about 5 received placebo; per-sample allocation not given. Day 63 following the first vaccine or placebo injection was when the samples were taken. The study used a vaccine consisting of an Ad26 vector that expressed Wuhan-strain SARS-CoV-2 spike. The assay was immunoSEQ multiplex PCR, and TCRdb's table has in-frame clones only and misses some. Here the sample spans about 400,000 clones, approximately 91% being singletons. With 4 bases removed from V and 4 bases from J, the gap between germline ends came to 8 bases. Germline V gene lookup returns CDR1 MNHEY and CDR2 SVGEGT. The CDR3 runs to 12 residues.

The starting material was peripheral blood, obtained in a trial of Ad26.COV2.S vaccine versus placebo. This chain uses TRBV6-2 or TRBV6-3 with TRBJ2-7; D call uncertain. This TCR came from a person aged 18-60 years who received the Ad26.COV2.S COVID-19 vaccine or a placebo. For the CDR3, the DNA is TGTGCCAGCAGTTCGGGTTGGTACGAGCAGTACTTC. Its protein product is CASSSGWYEQYF.